Presented here are 20 T cell receptor beta chains from one specimen sequenced in a study of blood T cells in healthy people across ages (dated by TCRdb to the mid-2010s). The library was prepared using 5' RACE. TCRdb records Illumina HiSeq 2500 as the sequencer. The second PCR ran for about 6 to 12 cycles and used a J-beta primer mix along with a sample-barcoded 5' primer. In TCRdb, the public reads were trimmed at Q25 with fastp and aligned with MiXCR, with productive beta chains retained. Under each unique CDR3 protein, matching rows form one entry showing the most common genes and DNA. The sample data list some 710,000 distinct CDR3 sequences, and about half of these were observed just once. Less than 20% of the sample belongs to the ten largest clones. The sequencing sample was made of blood. Receptor source: a man at least 80 years old in good health.

This clonotype was observed a few times. The V gene is TRBV5-6, the J gene TRBJ2-5, with D tentatively TRBD2 (5 bases). Germline loops: CDR1 SGHDT, CDR2 YYEEEE. The CDR3 spans 14 residues. The V gene lost 4 bases and the J gene lost 0 bases, with 10 bases spanning the gap. The DNA of the CDR3 is TGTGCCAGCAGCCCCGGACTGTACCAAGAGACCCAGTACTTC. Translating gives CASSPGLYQETQYF.

The rearrangement links TRBV7-2 to TRBJ2-7, with TRBD2 identical over 10 bases. Looked up from germline, CDR1 is SGHTA and CDR2 is FQGNSA. J lost 7 bases, V lost 5 bases, and 11 bases had no gene match. The CDR3 loop spans 15 amino acids. The CDR3 protein is CASSPGTSDRGEQYF. Written as DNA, the CDR3 is TGTGCCAGCAGCCCCGGGACTAGCGACCGGGGTGAGCAGTACTTC.

This chain links TRBV28 with TRBJ2-7; possibly TRBD1 or TRBD2 for D (5 bases each). The tail of the sequence fits TRBJ2-4 better, so the J call may be wrong. The germline V gene has CDR1 MDHEN and CDR2 SYDVKM. The CDR3 loop spans 14 amino acids. CDR3 DNA: TGTGCCAGCAGCCGACGGGACGGAAAAAACATTCAGTACTTC. It encodes CASSRRDGKNIQYF.

A single count supports this clonotype. This chain links TRBV28 with TRBJ1-5; TRBD1 is a possible D gene (6 bases). V lost 6 bases to trimming and J lost 0 bases, with 12 bases between them. This CDR3 has 15 residues. Germline-derived CDR1 and CDR2 are MDHEN and SYDVKM. The CDR3 coding sequence is TGTGCCAGCAGCCGAGGGACACCTAGCAATCAGCCCCAGCATTTT. This codes for CASSRGTPSNQPQHF.

This clonotype was counted a few times. The chain carries TRBV12-3 or TRBV12-4 and TRBJ2-5; weak D call: TRBD2 (6 bases). The CDR3 has 15 amino acids. The V end lost 5 bases, the J end lost 3 bases, and 16 bases lay between the germline ends. Here the CDR3 reads CASSVAGTPKETQYF. In DNA, the CDR3 is TGTGCCAGCAGTGTCGCCGGGACTCCTAAAGAGACCCAGTACTTC.

The chain joins TRBV5-5 to TRBJ2-1, with D perhaps assigned TRBD1 or TRBD2 (5 bases each). The V end lost 7 bases, the J end lost 5 bases, and 19 bases lay between the germline ends. Germline CDR1 is SGHKS and CDR2 is YYEKEE (reference sequence). CDR3 length: 15 amino acids. In DNA, the CDR3 is TGTGCCAGCCGTACGATATCGGGGCCAAACAATGAGCAGTTCTTC. Translating gives CASRTISGPNNEQFF.

This clonotype was picked up a small number of times. The chain combines TRBV7-2 with TRBJ2-1, with 7 nucleotides matching TRBD1. The V gene's germline CDR1 is SGHTA and CDR2 FQGNSA. The CDR3 has 16 residues. V lost 2 bases to trimming and J lost 4 bases; unmatched junction nucleotides: 8. Here the CDR3 reads CASSLSGGVRYNEQFF. The CDR3 DNA sequence: TGTGCCAGCAGCTTATCAGGGGGAGTGCGATACAATGAGCAGTTCTTC.

This chain links TRBV25-1 with TRBJ1-1, with D maybe TRBD1 (6 bases). V was pared by 3 bases and J by 6 bases, with 20 bases between. The CDR3 consists of 16 residues. Germline V gene data show CDR1 as MGHDK and CDR2 as SYGVNS. CDR3 region: CASSDSPQGWMPEAFF. The CDR3 nucleotides read TGTGCCAGCAGTGATTCCCCCCAGGGGTGGATGCCTGAAGCTTTCTTT. Filled out from reference TRBV25-1 and TRBJ1-1, the complete variable domain reads EADIYQTPRYLVIGTGKKITLECSQTMGHDKMYWYQQDPGMELHLIHYSYGVNSTEKGDLSSESTVSRIRTEHFPLTLESARPSHTSQYLCASSDSPQGWMPEAFFGQGTRLTVV.

This clonotype was picked up many times. This chain uses TRBV6-6 with TRBJ2-1, with D possibly matching TRBD1 (5 bases). Trimming shortened V by 5 bases and J by 0 bases, and 14 bases separated the two germline ends. Germline CDR1 reads MNHNY; CDR2 reads SVGAGI (reference sequence). The CDR3 extends over 16 amino acids. The DNA for the CDR3 is TGTGCCAGCAGTCCTATTGGGGCTAACTCCTACAATGAGCAGTTCTTC. Protein product: CASSPIGANSYNEQFF.

This chain joins TRBV7-3 and TRBJ2-2; D not resolved. Trimming took off 2 bases at V and 5 bases at J, with 15 bases between the two ends. CDR1 is SGHTA and CDR2 is FQGTGA in the germline V gene. The CDR3 runs to 16 residues. The DNA for the CDR3 is TGTGCCAGCAGCTTATCGGCTTCTTCTATTACCGGGGAGCTGTTTTTT. Protein: CASSLSASSITGELFF.

This clonotype was picked up many times. The chain recombines TRBV2 with TRBJ2-7, with D unclear. Per the germline V gene, CDR1 is SNHLY and CDR2 is FYNNEI. The CDR3 has 11 residues. Trimming took 7 bases from V and 1 from J, leaving 5 bases between them. The CDR3 sequence is CASIRSYEQYF. Written as DNA, the CDR3 is TGTGCCAGCATTCGATCCTACGAGCAGTACTTC.

The chain joins TRBV10-3 to TRBJ2-1; 11 bases match TRBD2. Germline V CDR1 and CDR2: ENHRY, SYGVKD. The CDR3 loop spans 13 amino acids. With V trimmed by 9 bases and J by 9 bases, 7 bases remained unmatched. The CDR3 spells CAIKLAGEGEQFF. The CDR3 coding sequence is TGTGCCATTAAACTAGCGGGAGAGGGTGAGCAGTTCTTC.

This clonotype showed up many times. This chain joins TRBV29-1 and TRBJ2-1; D gene unclear. The CDR3 contains 13 residues. Trimming cost V 6 bases and J 2 bases, with 11 bases left between them. Germline V gene sequence: CDR1 SQVTM, CDR2 ANQGSEA. The CDR3 nucleotides are TGCAGCGTGGTGGGGTCTGCCTACAATGAGCAGTTCTTC. It specifies CSVVGSAYNEQFF.

This clonotype showed up just a few times. The chain links TRBV4-3 to TRBJ1-5; no clear D. The CDR3 extends over 16 amino acids. V was clipped by 0 bases and J by 0 bases, with 9 bases between them. Per the germline V gene, CDR1 is LGHNA and CDR2 is YSLEER. The chain's CDR3 is CASSQEVEFSNQPQHF. The CDR3 DNA follows: TGCGCCAGCAGCCAAGAGGTGGAATTTAGCAATCAGCCCCAGCATTTT.

This clonotype was detected only a few times. The chain uses TRBV5-1 and TRBJ2-7; D tentatively reads TRBD1 or TRBD2 (6 bases each). Looked up from germline, CDR1 is SGHRS and CDR2 is YFSETQ. Between the trimmed V and J ends, which lost 0 bases and 5 bases, there was a span of 12 bases. CDR3 length: 14 residues. CDR3 sequence reads: CASSLVGGPNEQYF. DNA for the CDR3: TGCGCCAGCAGCTTGGTTGGGGGGCCTAACGAGCAGTACTTC.

V usage is TRBV20-1 and J usage is TRBJ2-7; 8 bases map to TRBD2. The germline V gene encodes CDR1 DFQATT and CDR2 SNEGSKA (reference sequence). The CDR3 runs 13 residues. With V trimmed by 3 bases and J by 6 bases, 7 bases remained unmatched. The CDR3 loop is CSASRRTSFEQYF. CDR3 nucleotides: TGCAGTGCTAGTAGGCGGACTAGCTTCGAGCAGTACTTC.

V usage is TRBV9 and J usage is TRBJ2-1, with a possible D match to TRBD2 (5 bases). This CDR3 is built from 15 residues. CDR1 is SGDLS, CDR2 YYNGEE, per germline. V lost 0 bases and J lost 5, with 12 bases in between. CDR3 sequence (DNA): TGTGCCAGCAGCGTAGGACCAGCGGCAAACAATGAGCAGTTCTTC. It translates to CASSVGPAANNEQFF.

The chain is built from TRBV7-9 and TRBJ2-1, with 14 positions matching TRBD2. Germline trimming cut 1 base from V and 9 bases from J; bases unmatched to any gene: 2. Germline V gene lookup returns CDR1 SEHNR and CDR2 FQNEAQ (reference sequence). The CDR3 contains 15 residues. Written as DNA, the CDR3 is TGTGCCAGCAGCTTAGGACTAGCGGGAGGGCTTGAGCAGTTCTTC. Translated: CASSLGLAGGLEQFF. The full variable domain, rest sourced from reference TRBV7-9 and TRBJ2-1, is DTGVSQNPRHKITKRGQNVTFRCDPISEHNRLYWYRQTLGQGPEFLTYFQNEAQLEKSRLLSDRFSAERPKGSFSTLEIQRTEQGDSAMYLCASSLGLAGGLEQFFGPGTRLTVL.

In its sample, this clonotype was seen a few times. The genes are TRBV7-2 and TRBJ2-5; 7 nucleotides line up with TRBD2. After removal of 3 bases from V and 7 bases from J, the junction contained 5 bases not matched to a gene. CDR3 length: 13 amino acids. The germline V gene encodes CDR1 SGHTA and CDR2 FQGNSA. The CDR3 DNA reads TGTGCCAGCAGCTTCAGCGGGGAGAGGACCCAGTACTTC. Protein sequence: CASSFSGERTQYF.

This clonotype was detected only a few times. The J gene is TRBJ1-2, the V gene TRBV11-2, with D possibly matching TRBD1 (5 bases). The CDR3 covers 13 residues. The V and J ends lost 3 bases and 2 bases respectively, with 7 bases between them. Germline V gene sequence: CDR1 SGHAT, CDR2 FQNNGV. This CDR3 is CASSFGDNYGYTF. The CDR3 DNA follows: TGTGCCAGCAGCTTCGGGGACAACTATGGCTACACCTTC.